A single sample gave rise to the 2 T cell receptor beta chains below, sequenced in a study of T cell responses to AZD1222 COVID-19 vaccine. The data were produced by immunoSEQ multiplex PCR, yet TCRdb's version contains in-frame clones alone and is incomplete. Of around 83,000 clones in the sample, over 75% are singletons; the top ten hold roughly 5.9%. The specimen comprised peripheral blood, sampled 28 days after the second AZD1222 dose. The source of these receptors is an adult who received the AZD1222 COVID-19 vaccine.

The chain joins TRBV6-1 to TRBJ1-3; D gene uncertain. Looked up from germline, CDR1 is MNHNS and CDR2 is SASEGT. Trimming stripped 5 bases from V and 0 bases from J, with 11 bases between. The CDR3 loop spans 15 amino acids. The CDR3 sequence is CASSTLEISGNTIYF. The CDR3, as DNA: TGTGCCAGCAGTACCCTTGAAATCTCTGGAAACACCATATATTTT.

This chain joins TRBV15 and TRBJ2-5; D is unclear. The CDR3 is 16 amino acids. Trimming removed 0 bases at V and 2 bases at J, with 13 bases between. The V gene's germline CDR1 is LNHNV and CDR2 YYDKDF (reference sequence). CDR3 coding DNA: TGTGCCACCAGCAGAGATAGGTGGGCTGTTCAAGAGACCCAGTACTTC. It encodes CATSRDRWAVQETQYF.